This T cell receptor (beta chain) was sequenced during a study of T-cell memory formation after mild COVID-19. As for the study in general: TCR clusters were mostly confined to one donor each. Findings of the study overall: Whereas later expanders leaned CD4+, clones contracting day 15 to 85 showed a balanced CD4/CD8 makeup. Pre-infection memory held some responding clones, suggesting pre-existing cross-reactive T cells responded.

TCRdb re-derived calls from the 5' RACE reads in MiXCR, one entry per CDR3 protein. The profile shows about 500,000 distinct CDR3 sequences, around 20% of them singletons. This clonotype was seen ten or more times. Antigen: not known. The CDR3 has 14 amino acids. Germline values: CDR1 SEHNR, CDR2 FQNEAQ (reference sequence). Trimming took 4 bases from V and 0 from J; bases not matched to a gene: 0. The sequence came from an adult woman who had mild COVID-19 (a few samples of this study predate the infection). Cell type and time point are not known. Sequencing used PBMCs or a T cell subset sorted from them (not recorded which). The chain carries TRBV7-9 and TRBJ2-7; TRBD2 matches at 10 bases. In DNA form, the CDR3 reads TGTGCCAGCAGCTCTAGCGGGAGCTCCTACGAGCAGTACTTC. Translation gives CASSSSGSSYEQYF.